These T cell receptor beta chains were read from a single sample in a study of blood T cell repertoires in COVID-19. Method: immunoSEQ multiplex PCR; TCRdb's copy keeps in-frame clones and lacks some. The data contain nearly 50,000 clones, 86% of them singletons. The sample taken for sequencing was peripheral blood. These receptors all stem from a woman over 75 with COVID-19, enrolled during active disease. CDR3s include the opening cysteine and the closing phenylalanine or tryptophan. Clone size is given for some rows only: seen once, a few or many times, or a class if the clone is expanded.

size: -; V: TRBV5-8; CDR3: CASSWALTGGSRGETQYF
size: -; V: TRBV5-6; CDR3: CASSLRQSNQPQHF
size: once; V: TRBV6-2/TRBV6-3; CDR3: CASSSRRGGRDEKLFF
size: -; V: TRBV7-9; CDR3: CASSFGGVTEAFF
size: -; V: TRBV6-5; CDR3: CASSTGHSYEQYF
size: -; V: TRBV5-1; CDR3: CASSLSRGGRLYNEQFF
size: -; V: TRBV18; CDR3: CASSPLDTNYGYTF
size: -; V: TRBV6-5; CDR3: CASSYLQGGGYGYTF
size: -; V: TRBV7-9; CDR3: CASSPGGASGGTDTQYF
size: -; V: TRBV6-6; CDR3: CASSSHMNTGELFF
size: -; V: TRBV27; CDR3: CASSLSGTGYYEQYF
size: -; V: TRBV30; CDR3: CACQYGADPPRQPQHF
size: -; V: TRBV19; CDR3: CASSISGGMNTEAFF
size: -; V: TRBV5-1; CDR3: CASSLGHQYGYTF
size: -; V: TRBV7-9; CDR3: CASSLTSGFIGEQFF
size: -; V: TRBV6-5; CDR3: CASSYSMAGADTQYF